This T cell receptor beta chain was profiled in a study of blood T cell repertoires in COVID-19. Study overall: The United States, Italy and Spain supplied acute and convalescent COVID-19 samples. Nucleic acid was either cDNA or gDNA, and it came from T cells, B-cell-depleted T cells, or PBMCs.

In the source study's methods: Nucleated cell counts were estimated from reference gene primer amplification. The method was immunoSEQ multiplex PCR; TCRdb's version includes in-frame clones alone and lacks a portion of them. Clone size and V and J calls were adopted from that table, with D and trimming inferred from the DNA. The sample contains roughly 59,000 clones, around four fifths of which appear only once. What was sequenced was peripheral blood. This TCR was recovered from a man aged 80 or over with acute or convalescent COVID-19.

CDR3 in amino acids: CASSYRDIYEQYF. The CDR3 DNA reads TGTGCCAGCAGCTACAGGGACATCTACGAGCAGTACTTC. The V gene is TRBV11-3, the J gene TRBJ2-7; perhaps TRBD1 as D (6 bases). There are 13 residues in the CDR3. From germline, CDR1 is SGHNT and CDR2 YENEEA. Trimming pared 4 bases from V and 3 bases from J, leaving 10 bases between.